Listed here are 28 T cell receptor beta chains from one sample, sequenced in a study of cytomegalovirus exposure and HLA in healthy donors. The PCR ran on 60 Vbeta and 13 Jbeta primers. TCRdb keeps only in-frame clones here, not all; method: immunoSEQ multiplex PCR. The profile covers about 50,000 clones, with roughly four fifths appearing a single time and 1.6% taken by the ten largest. The sequenced sample was PBMCs. The receptors derive from a man aged 30 to 39 in good health and CMV-seronegative.

V is TRBV5-4 and J is TRBJ2-7; D may be TRBD2 (5 bases). There are 13 residues in the CDR3. CDR1 SGHNT and CDR2 YYREEE come from the germline V gene (reference sequence). Trimming left V 0 bases short and J 7 bases short, with 11 bases between. The CDR3 region has the DNA TGTGCCAGCAGCTTGGACTCGGGGAGAGAGCAGTACTTC. Encoded protein: CASSLDSGREQYF. Variable domain in full (rest from reference TRBV5-4 and TRBJ2-7): ETGVTQSPTHLIKTRGQQVTLRCSSQSGHNTVSWYQQALGQGPQFIFQYYREEENGRGNFPPRFSGLQFPNYSSELNVNALELDDSALYLCASSLDSGREQYFGPGTRLTVT.

This clone was recorded only once. The V and J genes are TRBV29-1 and TRBJ1-2; 10 bases map to TRBD1. The trim removed 3 bases at V and 0 bases at J, leaving 4 bases unmatched. This CDR3 region has 15 residues. Per germline, CDR1 SQVTM and CDR2 ANQGSEA. CDR3 bases: TGCAGCGTTGACCGGGACAGGGGCACTAACTATGGCTACACCTTC. Its translation: CSVDRDRGTNYGYTF. Supplemented by reference TRBV29-1 and TRBJ1-2, the full variable domain reads SAVISQKPSRDICQRGTSLTIQCQVDSQVTMMFWYRQQPGQSLTLIATANQGSEATYESGFVIDKFPISRPNLTFSTLTVSNMSPEDSSIYLCSVDRDRGTNYGYTFGSGTRLTVV.

The chain carries TRBV7-2 and TRBJ2-1; a possible D gene is TRBD2 (6 bases). CDR3 size: 12 residues. The germline CDR1 and CDR2 sequences are SGHTA and FQGNSA. Trimming cost V 1 base and J 9 bases, with 7 bases left between them. The chain's CDR3 is CASSLVGGEQFF. The CDR3 nucleotides read TGTGCCAGCAGCTTAGTCGGGGGTGAGCAGTTCTTC.

This clone was recorded a few times. This rearrangement joins TRBV5-4 to TRBJ1-5; TRBD1 might be the D (5 bases). The CDR3 covers 15 residues. V was trimmed by 1 base and J by 2 bases, leaving 10 bases between them. Germline CDR1 SGHNT, CDR2 YYREEE (reference sequence). The CDR3 region is CASSLRGAGNQPQHF. The DNA for the CDR3 is TGTGCCAGCAGCTTGAGGGGCGCGGGCAATCAGCCCCAGCATTTT.

CDR3 bases: TGTGCCAGCAGCTTAGGGGGAGCGGGCAACACCTACGAGCAGTACTTC. Its translation: CASSLGGAGNTYEQYF. This rearrangement joins TRBV7-2 to TRBJ2-7, with D possibly being TRBD2 (6 bases). The germline CDR1 and CDR2 sequences are SGHTA and FQGNSA. V was trimmed by 1 base and J by 2 bases, leaving 15 bases between them. This CDR3 region has 16 residues. The complete variable domain, with remaining parts taken from reference TRBV7-2 and TRBJ2-7, reads GAGVSQSPSNKVTEKGKDVELRCDPISGHTALYWYRQSLGQGLEFLIYFQGNSAPDKSGLPSDRFSAERTGGSVSTLTIQRTQQEDSAVYLCASSLGGAGNTYEQYFGPGTRLTVT.

The chain employs TRBV6-5 and TRBJ1-2; D unresolved. Germline CDR1 and CDR2: MNHEY and SVGAGI. Trimming took 2 bases from V and 0 from J, leaving 10 bases between them. The CDR3 runs to 15 residues. The CDR3 protein is CASSYTVASNYGYTF. CDR3 nucleotides: TGTGCCAGCAGTTACACGGTTGCCTCTAACTATGGCTACACCTTC.

V usage is TRBV6-5 and J usage is TRBJ1-2; the match to TRBD1 covers 8 bases. There are 13 residues in the CDR3. Germline CDR1 MNHEY, CDR2 SVGAGI. J lost 4 bases, V lost 8 bases, and 6 bases had no gene match. The CDR3 loop is CASGETGGYGYTF. DNA for the CDR3: TGTGCCAGCGGGGAAACAGGGGGCTATGGCTACACCTTC.

The chain combines TRBV6-5 with TRBJ2-7; D might be TRBD1 (6 bases). This CDR3 spans 15 amino acids. Trimming cost V 4 bases and J 0 bases, with 13 bases left between them. In germline, CDR1 is MNHEY, CDR2 SVGAGI. CDR3 region: CASSFSGASSYEQYF. The CDR3 DNA follows: TGTGCCAGCAGTTTCTCAGGGGCGAGCTCCTACGAGCAGTACTTC.

This chain connects TRBV2 to TRBJ1-1; D not certain. This CDR3 region has 12 residues. Germline CDR1 and CDR2: SNHLY and FYNNEI. Trimming left V 4 bases short and J 2 bases short, with 5 bases between. The CDR3 DNA follows: TGTGCCAGCAGTGGACAAAACACTGAAGCTTTCTTT. It specifies CASSGQNTEAFF.

The chain joins TRBV28 to TRBJ1-1; no firm D call. CDR1 and CDR2 (germline): MDHEN, SYDVKM. The CDR3 runs 13 residues. V was cut by 5 bases and J by 5 bases, with 12 bases left in between. DNA for the CDR3: TGTGCCAGCAGTCCTGAGTCGGGGACTGAAGCTTTCTTT. This codes for CASSPESGTEAFF.

V is TRBV6-5 and J is TRBJ2-7; tentatively, D is TRBD2 (7 bases). The CDR3 totals 14 residues. Looked up from germline, CDR1 is MNHEY and CDR2 is SVGAGI. Trimming removed 5 bases from V and 0 bases from J, with 11 bases in between. The CDR3 reads CASSKGGVSYEQYF. DNA for the CDR3: TGTGCCAGCAGTAAAGGGGGGGTCTCCTACGAGCAGTACTTC.

The chain carries TRBV19 and TRBJ1-5; no clear D gene. Trimming shortened V by 5 bases and J by 3 bases, and 11 bases separated the two germline ends. CDR1 and CDR2 from the germline V gene are LNHDA and SQIVND (reference sequence). The CDR3 consists of 14 residues. CDR3 region: CASSVWQNNQPQHF. CDR3 nucleotides: TGTGCCAGTAGTGTTTGGCAGAACAATCAGCCCCAGCATTTT.

The chain uses TRBV7-2 and TRBJ2-3, with 10 positions matching TRBD2. Germline V lookup: CDR1 SGHTA, CDR2 FQGNSA. J lost 4 bases, V lost 1 base, and 2 bases had no gene match. There are 15 residues in the CDR3. DNA for the CDR3: TGTGCCAGCAGCTTAGGACTAGCGGGCCCAGATACGCAGTATTTT. Residues: CASSLGLAGPDTQYF. The full variable domain, with the rest looked up from reference TRBV7-2 and TRBJ2-3, is GAGVSQSPSNKVTEKGKDVELRCDPISGHTALYWYRQSLGQGLEFLIYFQGNSAPDKSGLPSDRFSAERTGGSVSTLTIQRTQQEDSAVYLCASSLGLAGPDTQYFGPGTRLTVL.

Turning to this clone: An end of the junction does not agree with germline; a read error may underlie this. The chain combines TRBV7-7 with TRBJ2-7, with TRBD2 as a possible D gene (5 bases). CDR1 SSHAT and CDR2 FNYEAQ come from the germline V gene (reference sequence). CDR3 length equals 13 residues. This CDR3 reads CASSIGVSYEQYF. In DNA, the CDR3 is TGTGCTAGCAGCATCGGGGTGTCCTACGAGCAGTACTTC.

The chain recombines TRBV30 with TRBJ2-7, with 7 bases that match TRBD1. Germline V lookup: CDR1 GTSNPN, CDR2 SVGIG (reference sequence). The CDR3 length is 13 residues. V lost 4 bases to trimming and J lost 0 bases; unmatched junction nucleotides: 3. The CDR3 bases are TGTGCCTGGACAGGGACAGTCTCCTACGAGCAGTACTTC. Its protein is CAWTGTVSYEQYF.

The genes are TRBV5-1 and TRBJ1-4; the D gene is possibly TRBD1 (5 bases). CDR1 SGHRS and CDR2 YFSETQ come from the germline V gene. Trimming pared 0 bases from V and 3 bases from J, leaving 12 bases between. The CDR3 has 16 amino acids. In DNA form, the CDR3 reads TGCGCCAGCAGCTTGGTGCAGGGCGACCCTAATGAAAAACTGTTTTTT. Amino acids: CASSLVQGDPNEKLFF.

This sequence joins TRBV11-3 and TRBJ2-7; 9 bases agree with TRBD2. V gave up 5 bases and J gave up 2 bases; unmatched junction bases: 16. CDR3 length: 18 residues. Germline CDR1 is SGHNT and CDR2 is YENEEA. CDR3 in amino acids: CASSPLGGLAGNPYEQYF. CDR3 nucleotide sequence: TGTGCCAGCAGCCCTCTCGGGGGGCTAGCGGGGAATCCCTACGAGCAGTACTTC.

V is TRBV15 and J is TRBJ2-5; D not certain. The CDR3 contains 13 residues. The germline CDR1 and CDR2 sequences are LNHNV and YYDKDF (reference sequence). The V end lost 3 bases, the J end lost 0 bases, and 5 bases lay between the germline ends. The CDR3 DNA reads as TGTGCCACCAGCAGTATGTACCAAGAGACCCAGTACTTC. Translation gives CATSSMYQETQYF.

V gene TRBV7-9 combines with J gene TRBJ1-5; 7 bases align to TRBD1. The CDR3 is 15 residues long. V dropped 5 bases and J dropped 4; count of bases not matched to a gene: 8. Germline V gene lookup returns CDR1 SEHNR and CDR2 FQNEAQ (reference sequence). The CDR3 DNA is TGTGCCAGCAGCCCCAGGGGGGACAGTAATCAGCCCCAGCATTTT. Protein sequence: CASSPRGDSNQPQHF.

The chain is built from TRBV7-8 and TRBJ1-5; 8 positions match TRBD1. Germline loops: CDR1 SGHVS, CDR2 FQNEAQ. Unmatched junction bases numbered 6, after V lost 5 bases and J lost 3 bases. This CDR3 region has 15 residues. CDR3 amino acids: CASSLGTGFNQPQHF. The CDR3 DNA sequence: TGTGCCAGCAGCCTTGGGACAGGTTTCAATCAGCCCCAGCATTTT.

This chain connects TRBV7-9 to TRBJ2-3; possible D gene TRBD2, 6 bases. Germline V gives CDR1 SEHNR, CDR2 FQNEAQ (reference sequence). The CDR3 spans 16 residues. Trimming stripped 0 bases from V and 1 base from J, with 11 bases between. CDR3 DNA: TGTGCCAGCAGCTTAGCAGGAGGGGCCCGCACAGATACGCAGTATTTT. This translates into CASSLAGGARTDTQYF.

In this sample, this clone is medium-sized (0.01 to 0.1%). J is TRBJ1-2 and V is TRBV2, with 7 nucleotides matching TRBD1. CDR3 length: 15 amino acids. V lost 1 base, J lost 7 bases, and 9 bases stayed unmatched. Germline V CDR1 and CDR2: SNHLY, FYNNEI. CDR3 sequence reads: CASSEGRGRGVGYTF. CDR3 nucleotide sequence: TGTGCCAGCAGTGAAGGGAGGGGGCGCGGTGTTGGCTACACCTTC.

CDR3 sequence (DNA): TGTGCCAGCAGACCCGGACAGAACTATGGCTACACCTTC. Its protein product is CASRPGQNYGYTF. V and J are TRBV28 and TRBJ1-2; tentatively, D is TRBD1 (6 bases). Trimming removed 6 bases at V and 2 bases at J, with 10 bases between. From germline, CDR1 is MDHEN and CDR2 SYDVKM. CDR3 length: 13 residues.

The chain links TRBV11-2 to TRBJ1-6; a possible D gene is TRBD1 (5 bases). Germline CDR1 and CDR2: SGHAT and FQNNGV. Trimming took off 2 bases at V and 7 bases at J, with 15 bases between the two ends. This CDR3 is built from 16 residues. The CDR3 region is CASSLFGGFGNSPLHF. CDR3 nucleotide sequence: TGTGCCAGCAGCTTATTTGGGGGGTTTGGGAATTCACCCCTCCACTTT.

The chain recombines TRBV5-1 with TRBJ1-1; 8 nucleotides align to TRBD1. The CDR3 is made up of 16 amino acids. Germline CDR1 SGHRS, CDR2 YFSETQ. With 0 bases clipped from V and 4 bases from J, the junction kept 8 bases outside the gene matches. The CDR3 nucleotides read TGCGCCAGCAGCTTGGGGACAGGGAACGGTTTCACTGAAGCTTTCTTT. Its translation is CASSLGTGNGFTEAFF.

The chain combines TRBV28 with TRBJ1-2, with D possibly matching TRBD1 (6 bases). Looked up from germline, CDR1 is MDHEN and CDR2 is SYDVKM. The CDR3 length is 14 residues. The V end was cut by 5 bases, the J end by 7 bases, with 17 bases between. CDR3 nucleotide sequence: TGTGCCAGCAGTCCTGGGCTGGGAGGGGGTGGCTACACCTTC. Residues: CASSPGLGGGGYTF.

The V call is TRBV7-9, the J call TRBJ2-5, with a possible D match to TRBD1 (6 bases). With the DNA end fitting TRBJ2-7 better, the J assignment may be wrong. This CDR3 is built from 15 residues. CDR1 is SEHNR, CDR2 FQNEAQ, per germline (reference sequence). The CDR3 DNA is TGTGCCAGCAGCTCCCGGACAGACCCCTCCTACGAGCAGTACTTC. This gives the protein CASSSRTDPSYEQYF.

The rearrangement links TRBV30 to TRBJ2-5, with 8 nucleotides matching TRBD2. The CDR3 spans 13 residues. V shed 5 bases, J shed 3 bases, and the junction held 5 bases outside the gene matches. CDR1 is GTSNPN and CDR2 is SVGIG in the germline V gene (reference sequence). The CDR3 region is CAWANSGEETQYF. The CDR3 DNA reads as TGTGCCTGGGCTAATAGCGGGGAAGAGACCCAGTACTTC.